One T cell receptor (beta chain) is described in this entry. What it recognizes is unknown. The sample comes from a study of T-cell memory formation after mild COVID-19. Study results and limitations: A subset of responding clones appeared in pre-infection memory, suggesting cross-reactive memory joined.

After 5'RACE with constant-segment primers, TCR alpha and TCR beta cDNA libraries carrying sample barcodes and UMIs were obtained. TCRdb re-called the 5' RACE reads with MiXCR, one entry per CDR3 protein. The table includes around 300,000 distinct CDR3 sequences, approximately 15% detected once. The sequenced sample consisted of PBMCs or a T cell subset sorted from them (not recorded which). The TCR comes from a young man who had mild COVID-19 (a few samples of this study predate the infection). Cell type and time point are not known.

This CDR3 is CATSSVFSEAFF. CDR3 DNA sequence: TGTGCCACCTCCAGCGTCTTCTCTGAAGCTTTCTTT. This rearrangement joins TRBV15 to TRBJ1-1, with unresolved D. Per the germline V gene, CDR1 is LNHNV and CDR2 is YYDKDF (reference sequence). V lost 8 bases to trimming and J lost 6 bases, with 13 bases between them. The CDR3 extends over 12 amino acids.